This TCR beta chain was observed in a study of blood T cell repertoires in COVID-19. Across the whole study: From the United States, Italy and Spain came samples of acute and convalescent COVID-19. Sample material is recorded as cDNA or gDNA derived from T cells, B-cell-depleted T cells, or PBMCs.

CDR3 length equals 15 residues. Germline V gives CDR1 SEHNR, CDR2 FQNEAQ (reference sequence). J gave up 7 bases and V 4 bases, and 7 bases lay outside the gene matches. In the original analysis: By means of reference gene primer amplification, nucleated cell counts were estimated. Repertoires were generated with immunoSEQ multiplex PCR, while TCRdb's copy carries only in-frame clones and drops some. V, J and clone size reflect that table, while D and trimming were determined from the DNA. In the table there are about 52,000 clones, 86% of which are singletons. This clonotype originated in a woman older than 75 with acute or convalescent COVID-19. This chain joins TRBV7-9 and TRBJ2-1; TRBD2 agrees at 10 bases. Sequences were obtained from peripheral blood. The CDR3 DNA reads as TGTGCCAGCAGCTCAGGACTAGCGGCGGGGAATGAGCAGTTCTTC. Its protein product is CASSSGLAAGNEQFF.